The clone carrying this T cell receptor (beta chain) was counted ten times or more. The target antigen is unknown. The sample comes from a study of T-cell reconstitution after alpha-beta-depleted transplantation in children. Findings of the study overall: Several hundred graft clones that had expanded were reportedly the source of alpha-beta T cells about two months after transplant. Diversity and T-cell counts at one year after transplant derived mostly from new T cells. It was surviving recipient T cells and thymic progenitors that gave some patients high TCRbeta diversity at day 60.

The V and J ends lost 3 bases and 4 bases respectively, with 7 bases between them. Germline loops: CDR1 LGHDT, CDR2 YNNKEL (reference sequence). The CDR3 consists of 12 residues. Unique molecular identifiers were used to barcode this TCRbeta library. TCRdb reprocessed the PCR reads with MiXCR, giving one entry per CDR3 protein. The data show 15,000 to 20,000 distinct CDR3 sequences, 5.1% seen once. The chain joins TRBV3-1 to TRBJ2-7; no firm D call. This clonotype was sampled from a boy aged 5-17 years with acute lymphoblastic leukemia, due to receive a stem cell transplant. Specimen: PBMCs, collected before TCRalphabeta/CD19-depleted stem cell transplant. The CDR3 spells CASSQLKYEQYF. In DNA form, the CDR3 reads TGTGCCAGCAGCCAGCTCAAGTACGAGCAGTACTTC.